These 19 T cell receptor beta chains were sequenced from one sample in a study of T cells after yellow fever vaccination. TCRdb used MiXCR to reprocess the 5' RACE reads, holding one entry per CDR3 protein. The repertoire has around 53,000 distinct CDR3 sequences, more than 6.5% of them found once; the top ten carry 24%. The sample consisted of CD8+ T cells not binding an NS4B(214-222) dextramer, sorted from PBMCs, taken roughly 45 days after the first yellow fever vaccination. These receptors all come from a man between 18 and 29 years old who received the YFV17D yellow fever vaccine.

Turning to this clonotype: A much larger clone sits a single nucleotide away, making a read error possible. The J gene is TRBJ2-7, the V gene TRBV3-1; possibly TRBD2 for D (6 bases). The V end was cut by 4 bases, the J end by 4 bases, with 20 bases between. This CDR3 contains 16 residues. Per the germline V gene, CDR1 is LGHDT and CDR2 is YNNKEL (reference sequence). The CDR3 spells CASSLPPGRGMYEQYF. The CDR3 DNA reads TGTGCCAGCAGCCTTCCGCCGGGACGGGGGATGTACGAGCAGTACTTC.

This clonotype was found many times. The gene calls are TRBV29-1 and TRBJ2-2; no reliable D call. The germline CDR1 and CDR2 sequences are SQVTM and ANQGSEA. This CDR3 region has 15 residues. V was shortened by 4 bases and J by 6 bases, with 18 bases between the two germline ends. The CDR3 reads CSVAEPGSTAGELFF. In DNA, the CDR3 is TGCAGCGTTGCAGAGCCGGGTTCCACTGCCGGGGAGCTGTTTTTT.

This clonotype was seen a few times. This sequence joins TRBV5-6 and TRBJ1-5, with D tentatively TRBD1 (6 bases). CDR1 and CDR2 (germline): SGHDT, YYEEEE. V gave up 3 bases and J gave up 3 bases, with 13 bases separating them. The length of the CDR3 is 15 residues. This chain's CDR3 is CASSSGAFSNQPQHF. In DNA, the CDR3 is TGTGCCAGCAGCTCGGGGGCTTTTTCCAATCAGCCCCAGCATTTT. The whole variable domain, remainder taken from reference TRBV5-6 and TRBJ1-5, is DAGVTQSPTHLIKTRGQQVTLRCSPKSGHDTVSWYQQALGQGPQFIFQYYEEEERQRGNFPDRFSGHQFPNYSSELNVNALLLGDSALYLCASSSGAFSNQPQHFGDGTRLSIL.

This chain uses TRBV20-1 with TRBJ2-5; 11 bases fit TRBD2. V shed 6 bases, J shed 5 bases, and the junction held 17 bases outside the gene matches. Germline CDR1 reads DFQATT; CDR2 reads SNEGSKA (reference sequence). The length of the CDR3 is 17 residues. In DNA, the CDR3 is TGCAGTGCCCCTGTCCGACAATTAGCGGGGGGGTGGGAGACCCAGTACTTC. It encodes CSAPVRQLAGGWETQYF.

There are many counts of this clonotype. The gene calls are TRBV14 and TRBJ2-7, with D possibly being TRBD2 (5 bases). CDR3 length: 15 amino acids. The germline V and J ends were trimmed by 1 base and 3 bases, with 13 bases remaining between them. Germline V CDR1 and CDR2: SGHDN, FVKESK. The CDR3 here is CASSQGSGLHYEQYV. CDR3 coding DNA: TGTGCCAGCAGCCAAGGGTCCGGACTTCACTACGAGCAGTACGTC.

The chain is built from TRBV7-3 and TRBJ2-3; 8 positions agree with TRBD1. The V gene end was trimmed by 5 bases and the J gene end by 0 bases; junction bases not matched to a gene: 4. This CDR3 contains 15 residues. Germline values: CDR1 SGHTA, CDR2 FQGTGA. The CDR3 bases are TGTGCCAGCAGCCCCCAGGGGGCCAGCACAGATACGCAGTATTTT. The encoded protein is CASSPQGASTDTQYF.

This clonotype was observed at least ten times. V and J are TRBV6-1 and TRBJ2-1, with a possible D match to TRBD1 (6 bases). Germline V gene data show CDR1 as MNHNS and CDR2 as SASEGT. V was shortened by 6 bases and J by 8 bases, with 17 bases between the two germline ends. CDR3 size: 14 residues. The CDR3 DNA sequence: TGTGCCAGCAGGGACATGGACAGTCTGCATGAGCAGTTCTTC. It specifies CASRDMDSLHEQFF.

This chain links TRBV27 with TRBJ1-1; 7 bases align to TRBD1. The ends lost 2 bases at V and 5 bases at J; junction bases unmatched: 8. The CDR3 is 15 amino acids. Germline V gene data show CDR1 as MNHEY and CDR2 as SMNVEV (reference sequence). The CDR3 DNA is TGTGCCAGCAGTTTAACAGGGGACGAGGGGACTGAAGCTTTCTTT. It specifies CASSLTGDEGTEAFF.

The V and J genes are TRBV12-3 or TRBV12-4 and TRBJ1-5; D gene uncertain. The CDR3 spans 13 residues. V was cut by 5 bases and J by 3 bases, with 8 bases left in between. Here the CDR3 reads CASSTGPNQPQHF. The CDR3 DNA reads TGTGCCAGCAGTACCGGGCCCAATCAGCCCCAGCATTTT.

This clonotype was observed many times. The chain carries TRBV7-8 and TRBJ2-4; a weak D match, TRBD1 (6 bases). CDR3 length equals 15 residues. V lost 6 bases and J 3 bases, leaving 15 bases between the germline ends. Per germline, CDR1 SGHVS and CDR2 FQNEAQ. CDR3 protein: CASSPEGRGKNIQYF. CDR3 bases: TGTGCCAGCAGTCCAGAGGGCAGGGGCAAAAACATTCAGTACTTC.

The chain employs TRBV6-5 and TRBJ2-7, with D perhaps matching TRBD1 or TRBD2 (5 bases each). Trimming took off 2 bases at V and 5 bases at J, with 13 bases between the two ends. Germline CDR1 is MNHEY and CDR2 is SVGAGI. The CDR3 totals 14 residues. Here the CDR3 reads CASSYAVGVHEQYF. The CDR3 nucleotides are TGTGCCAGCAGTTACGCCGTGGGGGTCCACGAGCAGTACTTC.

For this clonotype: With a much larger clone just one base away, this may be a read error. The CDR3 DNA is TGTGGCACCAGCAGGACAGGGAGCAGCTCCTACAATGAGCAGTTCTTC. The encoded protein is CGTSRTGSSSYNEQFF. This sequence joins TRBV15 and TRBJ2-1, with 8 bases matching TRBD1. Germline V CDR1 and CDR2: LNHNV, YYDKDF (reference sequence). The CDR3 has 16 amino acids.

This clonotype was observed many times. The chain recombines TRBV4-3 with TRBJ1-5; 7 nucleotides match TRBD1. Germline CDR1 and CDR2: LGHNA and YSLEER. The ends lost 1 base at V and 6 bases at J; junction bases unmatched: 6. CDR3 length: 15 amino acids. In DNA form, the CDR3 reads TGCGCCAGCAGCCAAGGACAGGGTCGTAGTCAGCCCCAGCATTTT. Protein sequence: CASSQGQGRSQPQHF.

This chain joins TRBV10-3 and TRBJ1-5; 7 positions match TRBD1. This CDR3 contains 15 residues. The germline V gene encodes CDR1 ENHRY and CDR2 SYGVKD. V dropped 2 bases and J dropped 4; count of bases not matched to a gene: 5. Here the CDR3 DNA reads TGTGCCATCAGTGAGCGACAGGGATCGAATCAGCCCCAGCATTTT. As protein: CAISERQGSNQPQHF.

This clonotype was detected only a few times. The rearrangement joins TRBV6-2 or TRBV6-3 to TRBJ1-5, with D perhaps matching TRBD1 (6 bases). Trimming removed 3 bases at V and 4 bases at J, with 10 bases between. The CDR3 covers 14 residues. Germline values: CDR1 MNHEY, CDR2 SVGEGT. The CDR3 nucleotides read TGTGCCAGCAGTTATGGGGACACTAATCAGCCCCAGCATTTT. Its translation is CASSYGDTNQPQHF.

This clonotype was counted at least ten times. This chain uses TRBV5-5 with TRBJ2-3, with 8 bases identical to TRBD1. CDR1 is SGHKS, CDR2 YYEKEE, per germline (reference sequence). This CDR3 spans 15 amino acids. Trimming at V came to 0 bases and at J to 1 base, leaving 1 base not matched to a gene. Written as DNA, the CDR3 is TGTGCCAGCAGCTTGGACAGGGGGGGCACAGATACGCAGTATTTT. Its translation: CASSLDRGGTDTQYF.

This clonotype was picked up many times. The rearrangement joins TRBV7-8 to TRBJ1-2; D is uncertain. Germline V lookup: CDR1 SGHVS, CDR2 FQNEAQ. V lost 5 bases and J lost 5, with 15 bases in between. CDR3 length equals 14 residues. This chain's CDR3 is CASSIGSAAYGYTF. For the CDR3, the DNA is TGTGCCAGCAGCATAGGGTCGGCAGCGTATGGCTACACCTTC.

This chain links TRBV5-4 with TRBJ2-7; 7 bases agree with TRBD1. CDR1 is SGHNT, CDR2 YYREEE, per germline (reference sequence). With V trimmed by 7 bases and J by 0 bases, 4 bases remained unmatched. The CDR3 runs to 13 residues. The CDR3 DNA follows: TGTGCCAGCGGCCGGGACAGCTCCTACGAGCAGTACGTC. This sequence encodes CASGRDSSYEQYV.

The V and J genes are TRBV12-3 or TRBV12-4 and TRBJ2-2; D unclear. This CDR3 comprises 15 residues. The V end was cut by 0 bases, the J end by 0 bases, with 5 bases between. CDR3 sequence: CASSLAPPNTGELFF. For the CDR3, the DNA is TGTGCCAGCAGTTTAGCACCCCCGAACACCGGGGAGCTGTTTTTT.